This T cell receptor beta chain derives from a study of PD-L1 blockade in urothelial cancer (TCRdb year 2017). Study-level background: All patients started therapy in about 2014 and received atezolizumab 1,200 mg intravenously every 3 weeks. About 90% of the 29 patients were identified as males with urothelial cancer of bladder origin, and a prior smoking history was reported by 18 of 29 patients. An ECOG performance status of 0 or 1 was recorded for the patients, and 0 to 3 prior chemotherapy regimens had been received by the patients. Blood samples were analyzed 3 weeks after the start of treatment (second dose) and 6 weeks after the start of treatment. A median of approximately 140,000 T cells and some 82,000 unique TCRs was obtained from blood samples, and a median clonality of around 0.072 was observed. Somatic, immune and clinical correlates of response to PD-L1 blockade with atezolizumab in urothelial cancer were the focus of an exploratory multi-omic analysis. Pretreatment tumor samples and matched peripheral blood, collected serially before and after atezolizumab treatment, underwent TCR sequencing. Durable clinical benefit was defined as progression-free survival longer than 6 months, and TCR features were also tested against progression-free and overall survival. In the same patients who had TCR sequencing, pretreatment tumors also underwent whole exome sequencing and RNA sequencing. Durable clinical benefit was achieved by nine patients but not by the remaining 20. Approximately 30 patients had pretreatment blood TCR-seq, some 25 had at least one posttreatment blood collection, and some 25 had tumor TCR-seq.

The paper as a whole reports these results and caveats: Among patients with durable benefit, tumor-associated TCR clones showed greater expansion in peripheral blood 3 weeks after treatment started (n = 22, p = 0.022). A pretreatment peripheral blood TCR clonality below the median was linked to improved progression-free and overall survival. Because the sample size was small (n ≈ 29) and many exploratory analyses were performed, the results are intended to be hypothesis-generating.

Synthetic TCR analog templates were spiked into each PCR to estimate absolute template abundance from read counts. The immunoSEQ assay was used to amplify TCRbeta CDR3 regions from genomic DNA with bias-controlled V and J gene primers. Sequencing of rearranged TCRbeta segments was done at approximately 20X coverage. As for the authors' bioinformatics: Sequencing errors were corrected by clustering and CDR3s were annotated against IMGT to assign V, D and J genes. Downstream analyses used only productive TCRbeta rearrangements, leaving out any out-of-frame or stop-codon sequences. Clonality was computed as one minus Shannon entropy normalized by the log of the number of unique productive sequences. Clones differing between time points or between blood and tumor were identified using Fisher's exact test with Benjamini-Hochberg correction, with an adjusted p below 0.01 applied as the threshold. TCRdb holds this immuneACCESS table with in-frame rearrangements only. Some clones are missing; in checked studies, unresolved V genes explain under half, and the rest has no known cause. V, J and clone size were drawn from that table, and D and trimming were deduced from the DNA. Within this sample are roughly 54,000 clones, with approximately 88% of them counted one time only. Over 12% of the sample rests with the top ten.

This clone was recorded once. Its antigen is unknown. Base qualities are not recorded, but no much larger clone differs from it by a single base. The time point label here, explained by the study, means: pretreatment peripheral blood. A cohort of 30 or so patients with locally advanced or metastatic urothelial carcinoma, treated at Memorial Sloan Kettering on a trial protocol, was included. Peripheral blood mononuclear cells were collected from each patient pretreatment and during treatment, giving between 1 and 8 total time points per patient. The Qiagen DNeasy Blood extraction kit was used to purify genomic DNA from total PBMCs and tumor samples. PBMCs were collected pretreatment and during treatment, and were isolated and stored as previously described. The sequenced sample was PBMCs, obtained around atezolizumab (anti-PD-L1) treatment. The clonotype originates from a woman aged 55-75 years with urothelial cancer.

At the DNA level, the sequence is TGTGCCAGCAGCCAAGATAGACAGCTAAACTCCTACGAGCAGTACTTC. The encoded protein is CASSQDRQLNSYEQYF. This receptor chain uses TRBV4-2 and TRBJ2-7; a tentative D match to TRBD1 spans 5 bases. V sheds 0 bases and J sheds 0 bases, leaving 12 bases between their ends. The germline V gene encodes CDR1 LGHNA and CDR2 YNFKEQ. From the cysteine up to the phenylalanine, the CDR3 has a length of 16 residues. Only the CDR3 portion is preserved as DNA: 48 bases, with reading frame beginning at the first base.